Following are 11 T cell receptor beta chains from one sample sequenced in a study of spatial heterogeneity in lung cancer. Findings of the study overall: Mutation counts in tumors were tracked by counts of expanded intratumoral alpha and beta TCRs.

The time point denotes: sample taken at primary tumor resection. TCRdb passed the 5' RACE reads through MiXCR, listing each CDR3 protein once. Among several thousand distinct CDR3 sequences listed, approximately 9.8% were seen once. These receptors lack a known antigen. Source: lung tumor tissue, taken at surgery. These receptors were collected from a male donor with early-stage non-small cell lung cancer.

The sample holds many counts of this clonotype. This beta chain came through as a stray read in a library set up for alpha chains, and its size says little. The chain uses TRBV18 and TRBJ1-4; 10 positions match TRBD1. CDR1 and CDR2 (germline): KGHSH, LQKENI. The length of the CDR3 is 16 residues. The V and J ends lost 5 bases and 2 bases, in that order; junction bases with no gene match: 5. The CDR3 DNA sequence: TGTGCCAGCTCAAGGGACAGGGGACCGACTAATGAAAAACTGTTTTTT. It specifies CASSRDRGPTNEKLFF.

At least ten counts were recorded for this clonotype. This beta chain appears as a stray read in a library generated for alpha chains; its size is not informative. V usage is TRBV11-2 and J usage is TRBJ2-3; tentatively, D is TRBD1 or TRBD2 (6 bases each). CDR1 SGHAT and CDR2 FQNNGV come from the germline V gene. V lost 2 bases to trimming and J lost 8 bases, with 14 bases between them. This CDR3 region has 14 residues. The CDR3 spells CASSLSGGRGTQYF. CDR3 sequence (DNA): TGTGCCAGCAGCTTATCTGGGGGGCGCGGTACGCAGTATTTT. The full variable domain, with the rest looked up from reference TRBV11-2 and TRBJ2-3, is EAGVAQSPRYKIIEKRQSVAFWCNPISGHATLYWYQQILGQGPKLLIQFQNNGVVDDSQLPKDRFSAERLKGVDSTLKIQPAKLEDSAVYLCASSLSGGRGTQYFGPGTRLTVL.

This clonotype counts as medium-sized. Since the library was made to target alpha chains, this beta chain is a stray read and its abundance is not meaningful. The chain employs TRBV6-1 and TRBJ2-1; 9 positions match TRBD2. V shed 4 bases and J 1 base; nucleotides not matched to a gene: 14. This CDR3 has 19 amino acids. CDR1 and CDR2 from the germline V gene are MNHNS and SASEGT. This chain's CDR3 is CASSGQGALAGGSYNEQFF. The CDR3 bases are TGTGCCAGCAGTGGGCAGGGAGCCCTGGCGGGAGGGTCCTACAATGAGCAGTTCTTC.

On this clonotype itself: The junction departs from germline at one end; a sequencing error may be responsible. This beta chain is a stray sequence in a library constructed for alpha chains; its clone size is not meaningful. V is TRBV20-1 and J is TRBJ2-5; 7 positions agree with TRBD2. The CDR3 totals 14 residues. Germline values: CDR1 DFQATT, CDR2 SNEGSKA (reference sequence). The CDR3 DNA reads TGCAGTGCTAGAAAGACTGGCGGGAGCGAGACCCAGCACTTC. It specifies CSARKTGGSETQHF.

Judged by abundance, this clonotype is medium-sized (0.01 to 0.1%). This beta chain lies outside the target of a library built for alpha chains; its clone size means little. The chain combines TRBV20-1 with TRBJ1-6; TRBD1 aligns across 9 bases. The CDR3 extends over 16 amino acids. Germline loops: CDR1 DFQATT, CDR2 SNEGSKA (reference sequence). V was clipped by 6 bases and J by 3 bases; unmatched bases: 9. As DNA, the CDR3 is TGCAGTGCAAGCATCCCGGGACAGGGCTATAATTCACCCCTCCACTTT. This encodes CSASIPGQGYNSPLHF.

By its share, this clonotype is medium-sized. This beta chain lies outside the target of a library built for alpha chains; its clone size means little. The chain employs TRBV20-1 and TRBJ2-1, with D possibly TRBD2 on 6 matching bases. Germline CDR1 is DFQATT and CDR2 is SNEGSKA (reference sequence). There are 14 residues in the CDR3. V lost 5 bases, J lost 7 bases, and 18 bases lay in between. In DNA form, the CDR3 reads TGCAGTGCTCCGGGGACTGCGTTTGAGAATGAGCAGTTCTTC. It specifies CSAPGTAFENEQFF.

This clonotype is medium-sized by share. This beta chain came through as a stray read in a library set up for alpha chains, and its size says little. This chain links TRBV5-6 with TRBJ2-1, with D unclear. V was shortened by 1 base and J by 9 bases, with 8 bases between the two germline ends. The CDR3 spans 12 residues. CDR1 and CDR2 (germline): SGHDT, YYEEEE. DNA of the CDR3: TGTGCCAGCAGCTTGATGTCCTTTGAGCAGTTCTTC. Protein sequence: CASSLMSFEQFF.

This clonotype counts as medium-sized (0.01 to 0.1%). This beta chain is an unintended read in a library built for alpha chains; its size means little. The chain couples TRBV6-5 to TRBJ2-1; TRBD2 is a possible D gene (7 bases). Trimming removed 2 bases at V and 9 bases at J, with 11 bases between. The CDR3 totals 13 residues. Germline assignment: CDR1 MNHEY and CDR2 SVGAGI. The CDR3 sequence is CASSYAAGAEQFF. CDR3 in DNA: TGTGCCAGCAGTTACGCGGCGGGGGCTGAGCAGTTCTTC.

This clonotype was counted between two and nine times. Found in a library prepared for alpha chains, this beta chain is an off-target read, and its abundance has little meaning. The chain recombines TRBV11-2 with TRBJ1-5; D unresolved. Germline CDR1 and CDR2: SGHAT and FQNNGV. The CDR3 is 14 amino acids. V lost 3 bases and J lost 3, with 9 bases in between. Here the CDR3 DNA reads TGTGCCAGCAGCTTTAACGGCGTCAATCAGCCCCAGCATTTT. Translated, it gives CASSFNGVNQPQHF.

By share, this clonotype ranks as medium-sized. This beta chain is a stray read from a library made for alpha chains; its abundance is not meaningful. The rearrangement joins TRBV27 to TRBJ1-2; D remains unclear. This CDR3 region has 13 residues. In germline, CDR1 is MNHEY, CDR2 SMNVEV (reference sequence). V was shortened by 3 bases and J by 6 bases, with 11 bases between the two germline ends. In DNA, the CDR3 is TGTGCCAGCAGTTTCAGCCTCCGTAATGGCTACACCTTC. It codes for CASSFSLRNGYTF.

This clonotype was picked up many times. Because the library targeted alpha chains, this beta chain is an off-target read whose size means little. V and J are TRBV28 and TRBJ2-5; D unclear. V lost 5 bases, J lost 7 bases, and 8 bases lay in between. This CDR3 contains 11 residues. Germline loops: CDR1 MDHEN, CDR2 SYDVKM. The CDR3 here is CASSPHRTQYF. The DNA for the CDR3 is TGTGCCAGCAGTCCCCACAGGACCCAGTACTTC.